This T cell receptor beta chain was identified during a study of T cells in Graves' hyperthyroidism and ophthalmopathy. Study background: The authors collected peripheral blood at initial diagnosis, before any treatment.

Ophthalmopathy in the patients scored at least 3 on Clinical Activity Score and at least 4 on NOSPECS grade, lasting under 3 months. It was uncontrolled infection, other autoimmune disease, pregnancy or lactation that excluded patients. Fresh peripheral blood, about 10 ml of it, supplied the PBMCs. V lost 2 bases and J lost 2, with 14 bases in between. Germline CDR1 SGHKS, CDR2 YYEKEE (reference sequence). The CDR3 is 15 residues long. This clonotype was observed many times. The investigators amplified TCR beta CDR3 regions from RNA transcripts. The HTBI set primed first-round TCR CDR3 RT-PCR. TCRdb reanalysed the multiplex PCR reads using MiXCR and keeps one entry per CDR3 protein. This repertoire shows about 370,000 distinct CDR3 sequences, around 15% found once; its top ten account for roughly 19%.

The sequence came from a woman aged 60-75 years with Graves' ophthalmopathy. The sequenced sample consisted of blood. This chain connects TRBV5-5 to TRBJ2-7; D ambiguous. DNA of the CDR3: TGTGCCAGCAGCTTTGGGTGGCGCAACACCTACGAGCAGTACTTC. This codes for CASSFGWRNTYEQYF.